A single T cell receptor (beta chain) is shown here with its context. Its antigen is currently not known. Base qualities were left out, and no much larger clone turns up one base away. This sample is part of a study of technical replicates of blood from a few donors (dated by TCRdb to about 2017). The library was built by means of the immunoSEQ multiplex PCR assay. Sourced from immuneACCESS, this table was stored by TCRdb with only in-frame sequences that have V and J called. A share of the clones is absent; for the studies checked, an unresolved V gene accounts for under half, and the remainder has no known explanation. The sample has around 69,000 clones on record, approximately 83% of them singletons. The ten biggest clones cover roughly 4.6% of the sample. Taken from the germline V gene, the CDR1 and CDR2 loops are SNHLY and FYNNEI. V is reduced by 6 bases and J by 13 bases, leaving a spacing of 21 bases between them. The CDR3 covers 13 residues, taking in both the cysteine and the phenylalanine. The retained sequence is limited to the CDR3, 39 bases, with the frame set at the first base.

The sample consisted of PBMCs. The chain is assembled from TRBV2 and TRBJ2-5; the D gene is not confidently resolved. The receptor was isolated from a human donor in good health. Some clones in this sample may be carry-over from other donors' samples. At the DNA level, the sequence is TGTGCCAGCAGCAACCCCCTTAGCCCGCCGTGGTACTTC. The translation is CASSNPLSPPWYF.